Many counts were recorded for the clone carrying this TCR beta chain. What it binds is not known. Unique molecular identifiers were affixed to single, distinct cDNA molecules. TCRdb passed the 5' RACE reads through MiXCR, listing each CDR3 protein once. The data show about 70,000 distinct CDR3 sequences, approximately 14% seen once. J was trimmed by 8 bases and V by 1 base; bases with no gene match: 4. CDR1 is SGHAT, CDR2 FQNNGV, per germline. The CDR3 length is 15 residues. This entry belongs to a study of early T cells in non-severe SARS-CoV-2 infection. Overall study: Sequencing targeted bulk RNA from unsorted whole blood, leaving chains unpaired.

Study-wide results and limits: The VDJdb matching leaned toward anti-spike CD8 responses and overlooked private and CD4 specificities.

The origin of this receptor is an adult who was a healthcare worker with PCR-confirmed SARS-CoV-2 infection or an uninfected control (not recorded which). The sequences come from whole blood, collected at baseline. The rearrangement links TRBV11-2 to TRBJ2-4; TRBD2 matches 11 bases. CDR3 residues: CASSLVAGGLDIQYF. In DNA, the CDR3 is TGTGCCAGCAGCTTAGTAGCGGGAGGGTTAGACATTCAGTACTTC.